The T cell receptor beta chain described here comes from a study of T cells in Graves' hyperthyroidism and ophthalmopathy. Looking at the study overall: Pretreatment peripheral blood was obtained at initial diagnosis.

The CDR3 regions of TCR beta were amplified from RNA transcripts. RT-PCR in the first round (using the HTBI primer set) targeted the TCR CDR3. One entry per CDR3 protein results from TCRdb running MiXCR on the multiplex PCR reads. The data hold about 740,000 distinct CDR3 sequences, with approximately 14% observed a single time. Germline V lookup: CDR1 PRHDT, CDR2 FYEKMQ (reference sequence). The CDR3 is made up of 14 amino acids. V shed 2 bases and J shed 2 bases, with 10 bases lying between them. If no ophthalmopathy progression occurred within 18 months, Graves' hyperthyroidism was stable. Disease duration under 2 months; hyperthyroidism patients were aged 18 to 65. The study left out patients who had uncontrolled infection, other autoimmune disease, pregnancy or lactation.

This sequence was found in a woman aged 18-29 years with Graves' hyperthyroidism. The sequenced material came from blood. The chain is built from TRBV13 and TRBJ2-7; D remains ambiguous. DNA of the CDR3: TGTGCCAGCAGCTTAAAAGGGTCCACCTACGAGCAGTACTTC. It codes for CASSLKGSTYEQYF.